A single sample is the source of the 10 T cell receptor beta chains below, sequenced in a study of cytomegalovirus exposure and HLA in healthy donors. With 60 Vbeta and 13 Jbeta primers, the PCR was carried out. The method was immunoSEQ multiplex PCR; TCRdb's version includes in-frame clones alone and lacks a portion of them. The sample data list 35,000 to 45,000 clones. Sample: PBMCs. These receptors all stem from a man aged 25-45 years in good health and CMV-seronegative.

CDR3 residues: CASSLLGVGENIQYF. As DNA, the CDR3 is TGTGCCAGCAGCTTGTTAGGGGTAGGAGAAAACATTCAGTACTTC. The chain recombines TRBV5-4 with TRBJ2-4, with TRBD1 as a possible D gene (5 bases). V lost 1 base and J 5 bases, leaving 13 bases between the germline ends. The CDR3 extends over 15 amino acids. Germline V gene sequence: CDR1 SGHNT, CDR2 YYREEE (reference sequence).

The chain links TRBV27 to TRBJ2-1; 7 bases match TRBD2. The CDR3 has 15 amino acids. V lost 2 bases and J lost 9; bases outside the gene matches: 10. Germline CDR1 and CDR2: MNHEY and SMNVEV (reference sequence). The CDR3 loop is CASSLGSGMVGEQFF. The CDR3 coding sequence is TGTGCCAGCAGTTTAGGGAGCGGGATGGTCGGTGAGCAGTTCTTC.

The chain is built from TRBV18 and TRBJ1-2; 9 bases fit TRBD1. The CDR3 has 13 residues. In germline, CDR1 is KGHSH, CDR2 LQKENI. Trimming cost V 3 bases and J 8 bases; bases outside gene matches: 4. This chain's CDR3 is CASSPDRGKGYTF. The DNA for the CDR3 is TGTGCCAGCTCACCCGACAGGGGGAAAGGCTACACCTTC.

J is TRBJ1-1 and V is TRBV10-3; D is uncertain. Trimming cost V 7 bases and J 1 base, with 13 bases left between them. The CDR3 totals 14 residues. In germline, CDR1 is ENHRY, CDR2 SYGVKD. The CDR3 reads CAIKGGSGNTEAFF. Here the CDR3 DNA reads TGTGCCATCAAAGGTGGGTCGGGGAACACTGAAGCTTTCTTT.

The gene calls are TRBV19 and TRBJ2-3; 13 nucleotides line up with TRBD2. The CDR3 has 17 amino acids. With 6 bases clipped from V and 4 bases from J, the junction kept 10 bases outside the gene matches. The germline CDR1 and CDR2 sequences are LNHDA and SQIVND (reference sequence). Written as DNA, the CDR3 is TGTGCCAGTAGCACTAGCGGGAGGGCCGCTGGTGCAGATACGCAGTATTTT. This codes for CASSTSGRAAGADTQYF.

The genes are TRBV4-1 and TRBJ2-7; 8 bases match TRBD2. CDR1 and CDR2 (germline): MGHRA, YSYEKL. V lost 1 base, J lost 4 bases, and 9 bases stayed unmatched. CDR3 length: 16 residues. CDR3 DNA sequence: TGCGCCAGCAGCCAAGTTGGGACTAGTGATGGGTACGAGCAGTACTTC. This translates into CASSQVGTSDGYEQYF.

The chain couples TRBV5-5 to TRBJ2-7, with D possibly being TRBD2 (6 bases). The CDR3 consists of 14 residues. Germline-derived CDR1 and CDR2 are SGHKS and YYEKEE (reference sequence). Trimming removed 5 bases at V and 7 bases at J, with 19 bases between. The CDR3 coding sequence is TGTGCCAGCAGTCTCCGTAGCGGTGCTGGGGAGCAGTACTTC. It specifies CASSLRSGAGEQYF.

The gene calls are TRBV10-3 and TRBJ1-2; 12 bases map to TRBD1. V was pared by 3 bases and J by 5 bases, with 7 bases of the junction left unmatched. CDR1 and CDR2 (germline): ENHRY, SYGVKD. The CDR3 has 16 residues. CDR3 residues: CAISDPGTGGWYGYTF. In DNA, the CDR3 is TGTGCCATCAGTGACCCCGGGACAGGGGGCTGGTATGGCTACACCTTC.

The J gene is TRBJ2-1, the V gene TRBV7-2, with TRBD2 matching over 13 bases. CDR1 is SGHTA, CDR2 FQGNSA, per germline. The CDR3 sequence is 16 residues long. V shed 4 bases, J shed 9 bases, and the junction held 9 bases outside the gene matches. CDR3: CASSSRGTSGEAEQFF. The DNA for the CDR3 is TGTGCCAGCAGCTCGAGGGGGACTAGCGGGGAGGCTGAGCAGTTCTTC.

This chain joins TRBV7-2 and TRBJ2-5, with 14 bases lining up with TRBD2. Trimming took 5 bases from V and 2 from J; bases not matched to a gene: 4. CDR1 SGHTA and CDR2 FQGNSA come from the germline V gene. The CDR3 totals 16 residues. The CDR3 here is CASSPRLAGGQETQYF. The DNA of the CDR3 is TGTGCCAGCAGCCCGCGACTAGCGGGAGGGCAAGAGACCCAGTACTTC.